Each of the 24 T cell receptor beta chains below was sequenced from the same sample in a study of tumor-infiltrating lymphocytes in primary liver carcinoma. Using a constant-region primer together with ProtoScript II reverse transcriptase, TCR beta cDNA was made from 450 to 600 ng of total RNA. Slightly modified ARM-PCR, run as three nested multiplex PCR rounds, produced the TCR beta libraries. Running approximately 10 cycles apiece, the first two PCR rounds relied on TRBV1-TRBV30 forward primers together with a C-beta reverse primer. TCRdb re-called the multiplex PCR reads through MiXCR, storing one row per CDR3 protein. The sample consists of about 300,000 distinct CDR3 sequences, less than 75% of them appearing once. The authors took blood RNA from unsorted whole blood and also extracted germline DNA. Sequencing was performed on peripheral blood. These receptors originate from a man aged 40-50 years with primary liver carcinoma and hepatitis B virus infection.

This clonotype was detected many times. This chain links TRBV29-1 with TRBJ1-1; D is ambiguous. Germline-derived CDR1 and CDR2 are SQVTM and ANQGSEA. V was trimmed by 2 bases and J by 2 bases, leaving 6 bases between them. The CDR3 is made up of 12 amino acids. CDR3 coding DNA: TGCAGCGTTGAATCACTTAACACTGAAGCTTTCTTT. Translation gives CSVESLNTEAFF. Full variable domain (outside the CDR3, taken from reference TRBV29-1 and TRBJ1-1): SAVISQKPSRDICQRGTSLTIQCQVDSQVTMMFWYRQQPGQSLTLIATANQGSEATYESGFVIDKFPISRPNLTFSTLTVSNMSPEDSSIYLCSVESLNTEAFFGQGTRLTVV.

To note about this clonotype: Just one base apart from a much larger clone, this may be a read error. The chain employs TRBV6-1 and TRBJ2-1; no clear D gene. The CDR3 covers 15 residues. Germline values: CDR1 MNHNS, CDR2 SASEGT. V lost 2 bases, J lost 3 bases, and 11 bases lay in between. CDR3 in amino acids: CASSESACGYNEQFF. CDR3 DNA sequence: TGTGCCAGCAGTGAATCGGCTTGCGGCTACAATGAGCAGTTCTTC.

About this clonotype: A read error may account for a junction end that differs from germline. The rearrangement links TRBV11-2 to TRBJ2-7; tentatively, D is TRBD2 (5 bases). The DNA end is more similar to TRBJ2-1, so the J call may be wrong. This CDR3 contains 12 residues. Germline-derived CDR1 and CDR2 are SGHAT and FQNNGV. The CDR3 nucleotides read TGTGTCAGCAGAGGGAAGTCCTACGAGCAGTTCTTC. Protein product: CVSRGKSYEQFF.

The rearrangement links TRBV5-5 to TRBJ1-4, with D tentatively TRBD1 (6 bases). The germline gives CDR1 SGHKS, CDR2 YYEKEE (reference sequence). The V gene lost 1 base and the J gene lost 7 bases, with 14 bases spanning the gap. The CDR3 has 15 amino acids. In nucleotides, the CDR3 is TGTGCCAGCAGCTTGAGCCCGGGGGCGGGTGAAAAACTGTTTTTT. This gives the protein CASSLSPGAGEKLFF.

The rearrangement joins TRBV5-8 to TRBJ2-1, with 14 bases identical to TRBD2. V lost 4 bases, J lost 1 base, and 10 bases stayed unmatched. Germline V gives CDR1 SGHTS, CDR2 YDEGEE. The CDR3 runs 19 residues. DNA for the CDR3: TGTGCCAGCAGCACTATGGGACTAGCGGGAGTCGGGTCCTACAATGAGCAGTTCTTC. Translated: CASSTMGLAGVGSYNEQFF.

The chain uses TRBV4-1 and TRBJ2-3; a possible D gene is TRBD2 (6 bases). V was trimmed by 1 base and J by 8 bases, leaving 13 bases between them. This CDR3 is 14 amino acids long. Germline V gene lookup returns CDR1 MGHRA and CDR2 YSYEKL. CDR3 region: CASSQGTIIGTQYF. CDR3 in DNA: TGCGCCAGCAGCCAAGGGACTATCATAGGTACGCAGTATTTT.

This chain joins TRBV5-6 and TRBJ2-7; tentatively, D is TRBD1 (5 bases). CDR1 and CDR2 (germline): SGHDT, YYEEEE. The V end was cut by 0 bases, the J end by 4 bases, with 17 bases between. The CDR3 is 16 amino acids. The CDR3 loop is CASSLALGAATYEQYF. The CDR3 DNA reads as TGTGCCAGCAGCTTGGCTTTAGGGGCAGCCACATACGAGCAGTACTTC.

The V gene is TRBV11-3, the J gene TRBJ2-7; D gene unclear. This CDR3 is built from 12 residues. V dropped 4 bases and J dropped 6 bases, with 10 bases sitting between them. Germline CDR1 and CDR2: SGHNT and YENEEA. DNA for the CDR3: TGTGCCAGCAGCTCCACTATAGCCGAGCAGTACTTC. Protein product: CASSSTIAEQYF. The full variable domain, rest sourced from reference TRBV11-3 and TRBJ2-7, is EAGVVQSPRYKIIEKKQPVAFWCNPISGHNTLYWYLQNLGQGPELLIRYENEEAVDDSQLPKDRFSAERLKGVDSTLKIQPAELGDSAVYLCASSSTIAEQYFGPGTRLTVT.

This sequence joins TRBV7-9 and TRBJ2-7, with D possibly TRBD1 on 5 matching bases. Trimming cost V 1 base and J 5 bases, with 6 bases left between them. Germline CDR1 and CDR2: SEHNR and FQNEAQ (reference sequence). The CDR3 length is 12 residues. CDR3 coding DNA: TGTGCCAGCAGCTTAGTAGGGGACGAGCAGTACTTC. Translated: CASSLVGDEQYF.

V gene TRBV11-1 combines with J gene TRBJ2-7; 10 bases agree with TRBD2. The CDR3 consists of 15 residues. Germline V gives CDR1 SGHAT, CDR2 FQDESV (reference sequence). V gave up 1 base and J gave up 7 bases; unmatched junction bases: 7. The chain's CDR3 is CASSLGSGRIGEQYF. DNA of the CDR3: TGTGCCAGCAGCTTAGGTAGCGGGAGGATTGGAGAGCAGTACTTC.

In the case of this clonotype: An end of the junction differs from the germline gene, which may be a read error. V gene TRBV5-1 combines with J gene TRBJ2-1; 10 bases fit TRBD2. Germline assignment: CDR1 SGHRS and CDR2 YFSETQ. The CDR3 is 14 residues long. As DNA, the CDR3 is TGCGCCAGCAGCTTTAGCGGGGGGTACAATGAGCAACTCTTC. Its protein is CASSFSGGYNEQLF.

V usage is TRBV7-9 and J usage is TRBJ1-1; no reliable D call. This CDR3 has 14 amino acids. Per the germline V gene, CDR1 is SEHNR and CDR2 is FQNEAQ (reference sequence). V was pared by 5 bases and J by 11 bases, with 21 bases between. This CDR3 reads CASSLMGLWSEAFF. The CDR3 coding sequence is TGTGCCAGCAGCCTAATGGGCCTCTGGAGTGAGGCTTTCTTT.

On this clonotype itself: A read error is possible here, since a much larger clone lies one base away. The rearrangement joins TRBV12-3 or TRBV12-4 to TRBJ1-1; possibly TRBD1 for D (6 bases). The germline V and J ends were trimmed by 7 bases and 11 bases, with 17 bases remaining between them. The length of the CDR3 is 12 residues. The CDR3 loop reads CASKPGHGGAFF. CDR3 DNA: TGTGCCAGCAAACCGGGACATGGAGGGGCTTTCTTT.

The chain couples TRBV5-6 to TRBJ2-1, with D unresolved. The CDR3 spans 12 residues. The germline V gene has CDR1 SGHDT and CDR2 YYEEEE. V was cut by 2 bases and J by 15 bases, with 15 bases left in between. CDR3 bases: TGTGCCAGCAGCTTATCTTACAATGGGCGGTTCTTC. Amino acids: CASSLSYNGRFF.

To note about this clonotype: With a much larger clone just one base away, this may be a read error. The chain employs TRBV5-6 and TRBJ2-1, with D hard to call. CDR1 is SGHDT and CDR2 is YYEEEE in the germline V gene. The V end lost 2 bases, the J end lost 13 bases, and 13 bases lay between the germline ends. This CDR3 is 12 amino acids long. The CDR3 nucleotides read TGTGCCAGCAGCTTATATGGTCGGAACCAGTTCTTC. It encodes CASSLYGRNQFF.

This sequence joins TRBV6-6 and TRBJ1-1; 9 nucleotides line up with TRBD1. Germline CDR1 and CDR2: MNHNY and SVGAGI (reference sequence). J was trimmed by 1 base and V by 6 bases; bases with no gene match: 6. The CDR3 spans 15 residues. DNA of the CDR3: TGTGCCAGCAGGCCCGGACAGGGGTGGAACACTGAAGCTTTCTTT. Translation: CASRPGQGWNTEAFF.

The V gene is TRBV19, the J gene TRBJ1-6; 11 nucleotides align to TRBD1. The V gene's germline CDR1 is LNHDA and CDR2 SQIVND (reference sequence). The CDR3 is 14 amino acids. V was clipped by 7 bases and J by 10 bases; unmatched bases: 6. The CDR3 DNA reads TGTGCCAGTAATACGGACAGGGGGCACTCACCCCTCCACTTT. Its translation is CASNTDRGHSPLHF. The whole variable domain, filled in from reference TRBV19 and TRBJ1-6, reads DGGITQSPKYLFRKEGQNVTLSCEQNLNHDAMYWYRQDPGQGLRLIYYSQIVNDFQKGDIAEGYSVSREKKESFPLTVTSAQKNPTAFYLCASNTDRGHSPLHFGNGTRLTVT.

V and J are TRBV7-9 and TRBJ2-5; the match to TRBD2 covers 8 bases. Germline V gives CDR1 SEHNR, CDR2 FQNEAQ (reference sequence). CDR3 length: 14 amino acids. V lost 5 bases and J lost 4; bases outside the gene matches: 6. The CDR3 is CASSQREFGETQYF. The DNA of the CDR3 is TGTGCCAGCAGCCAGCGGGAGTTCGGAGAGACCCAGTACTTC. The complete variable domain, with remaining parts taken from reference TRBV7-9 and TRBJ2-5, reads DTGVSQNPRHKITKRGQNVTFRCDPISEHNRLYWYRQTLGQGPEFLTYFQNEAQLEKSRLLSDRFSAERPKGSFSTLEIQRTEQGDSAMYLCASSQREFGETQYFGPGTRLLVL.

This clonotype has ten or more counts. The chain employs TRBV10-3 and TRBJ2-7; 7 bases align to TRBD1. CDR1 and CDR2 (germline): ENHRY, SYGVKD. This CDR3 spans 15 amino acids. The ends lost 5 bases at V and 7 bases at J; junction bases unmatched: 14. CDR3 DNA sequence: TGTGCCATCAGTAGTATGGACAGGACATTCGGGGAGCAGTACTTC. Residues: CAISSMDRTFGEQYF.

This clonotype was picked up a small number of times. The chain is built from TRBV12-3 or TRBV12-4 and TRBJ2-1; 8 bases fit TRBD2. CDR3 length: 16 residues. V gave up 5 bases and J gave up 2 bases; unmatched junction bases: 8. CDR3 region: CASSPPGLGAYNEQFF. DNA of the CDR3: TGTGCCAGCAGTCCTCCGGGACTAGGGGCCTACAATGAGCAGTTCTTC.

This clonotype came up many times. V is TRBV12-3 or TRBV12-4 and J is TRBJ2-5; D ambiguous. The CDR3 is 14 amino acids. Deletions cut 6 bases from V and 1 base from J, with 12 bases between. The CDR3 region has the DNA TGTGCCAGCAGCAAAGGGTCGACCCAAGAGACCCAGTACTTC. Translation gives CASSKGSTQETQYF.

Remarks on this clonotype: An end of the junction differs from the germline gene, which may be a read error. The rearrangement joins TRBV6-5 to TRBJ2-1; TRBD2 is a possible D gene (5 bases). CDR1 is MNHEY and CDR2 is SVGAGI in the germline V gene. The length of the CDR3 is 13 residues. The CDR3 DNA follows: TGTGTCAGCAGTTTGTCGGGGTTCAATGAGCAATTCTTC. It is translated as CVSSLSGFNEQFF.

In regard to this clonotype: Just one base apart from a much larger clone, this may be a read error. The V call is TRBV6-1, the J call TRBJ1-1; no definite D call. Germline lookup yields CDR1 MNHNS and CDR2 SASEGT. The length of the CDR3 is 15 residues. V was clipped by 8 bases and J by 0 bases, with 16 bases between them. DNA for the CDR3: TGTGCCAGCGGTAGGATGGACGGCCTGAACACTGAAGCTTTCTTT. Amino acid sequence: CASGRMDGLNTEAFF.

In this sample, this clonotype turned up a few times. The chain carries TRBV28 and TRBJ1-5, with D unresolved. This CDR3 has 14 residues. Between the trimmed V and J ends, which lost 3 bases and 2 bases, there was a span of 8 bases. Germline lookup yields CDR1 MDHEN and CDR2 SYDVKM. The CDR3 loop reads CASSFGRGNQPQHF. In DNA, the CDR3 is TGTGCCAGCAGTTTTGGGAGGGGCAATCAGCCCCAGCATTTT.